This T cell receptor (beta chain) stems from a study of blood T cell repertoires in COVID-19. Overall study context: Sites across the United States, Italy and Spain contributed samples from acute and convalescent COVID-19. PBMCs, B-cell-depleted T cells, or T cells were the source of the cDNA or gDNA that made up the material.

Per the authors' pipeline: Reference gene primer amplification gave estimated nucleated cell counts. The protocol was immunoSEQ multiplex PCR, while the TCRdb copy is restricted to in-frame clones and leaves out a portion. That table gives V, J and clone size, and the DNA gave D and trimming. The sample lists 110,000 to 150,000 clones, around four fifths occurring once. This CDR3 has 15 amino acids. The J segment lost 2 bases and the V segment lost 2 bases, leaving 3 bases of the junction unmatched. Germline CDR1 and CDR2: KGHSH and LQKENI. The rearrangement uses TRBV18 and TRBJ1-2; 9 nucleotides align to TRBD1. Sequenced material: peripheral blood. The sequence came from a woman of 80 years or more with acute or convalescent COVID-19. CDR3 protein: CASSPTGGRNYGYTF. The DNA of the CDR3 is TGTGCCAGCTCACCAACAGGGGGCCGGAACTATGGCTACACCTTC.